A single sample is the source of the 30 T cell receptor beta chains below, sequenced in a study of PD-L1 blockade in urothelial cancer. The time point is: pretreatment peripheral blood. Using immunoSEQ multiplex PCR, the repertoire was profiled, and TCRdb retains in-frame clones only, with some absent. The table shows tens of thousands of clones, with 65% to 85% occurring only once. Sequencing used PBMCs, obtained around atezolizumab (anti-PD-L1) treatment. Receptors were obtained from a woman between 70 and 85 years old with urothelial cancer.

V is TRBV20-1 and J is TRBJ2-5; possible D gene TRBD2, 5 bases. The ends were cut back, 4 bases at V and 5 bases at J, with 8 bases in the middle. The CDR3 extends over 11 amino acids. Germline V gene lookup returns CDR1 DFQATT and CDR2 SNEGSKA (reference sequence). CDR3 region: CSANLAETQYF. The CDR3 DNA is TGCAGTGCTAACTTAGCGGAGACCCAGTACTTC.

The chain has TRBV6-1 and TRBJ2-7; maybe TRBD1 (6 bases). Germline V gives CDR1 MNHNS, CDR2 SASEGT. This CDR3 is built from 14 residues. The V gene lost 6 bases and the J gene lost 3 bases, with 15 bases spanning the gap. As DNA, the CDR3 is TGTGCCAGCAGCGACAGGCTTGGGGTCTACGAGCAGTACTTC. Encoded protein: CASSDRLGVYEQYF.

The rearrangement links TRBV4-1 to TRBJ2-7; 10 bases match TRBD1. Unmatched junction bases numbered 6, after V lost 2 bases and J lost 2 bases. Germline V gene sequence: CDR1 MGHRA, CDR2 YSYEKL. This CDR3 spans 16 amino acids. This chain's CDR3 is CASSQLAGTGAYEQYF. Written as DNA, the CDR3 is TGCGCCAGCAGCCAATTAGCCGGGACAGGGGCCTACGAGCAGTACTTC.

The V call is TRBV7-2, the J call TRBJ1-5, with 7 bases identical to TRBD1. In germline, CDR1 is SGHTA, CDR2 FQGNSA. The length of the CDR3 is 14 residues. The V and J ends lost 6 bases and 4 bases, in that order; junction bases with no gene match: 6. The CDR3 sequence: CASSGTVGNQPQHF. CDR3 in DNA: TGTGCCAGCAGTGGGACAGTAGGTAATCAGCCCCAGCATTTT.

The chain's CDR3 is CSLRLATWDEQFF. For the CDR3, the DNA is TGCAGCCTACGACTAGCCACCTGGGATGAGCAGTTCTTC. The V and J genes are TRBV29-1 and TRBJ2-1; 7 bases agree with TRBD2. Germline V CDR1 and CDR2: SQVTM, ANQGSEA. V was clipped by 8 bases and J by 8 bases; unmatched bases: 12. The CDR3 has 13 amino acids.

The genes are TRBV29-1 and TRBJ2-5; a possible D gene is TRBD2 (7 bases). This CDR3 contains 14 residues. V was trimmed by 6 bases and J by 5 bases, leaving 19 bases between them. Per the germline V gene, CDR1 is SQVTM and CDR2 is ANQGSEA. The chain's CDR3 is CSVLPRGAGETQYF. Here the CDR3 DNA reads TGCAGCGTGCTACCACGGGGGGCTGGGGAGACCCAGTACTTC.

This chain joins TRBV29-1 and TRBJ1-5, with 8 nucleotides matching TRBD1. J lost 5 bases, V lost 8 bases, and 8 bases had no gene match. This CDR3 region has 13 residues. Germline V gene lookup returns CDR1 SQVTM and CDR2 ANQGSEA. In DNA, the CDR3 is TGCAGCTTTCGACAGGGGATCGATCAGCCCCAGCATTTT. Translating gives CSFRQGIDQPQHF.

The chain is built from TRBV18 and TRBJ1-1; perhaps TRBD1 as D (5 bases). Between the trimmed V and J ends, which lost 2 bases and 5 bases, there was a span of 12 bases. Germline CDR1 is KGHSH and CDR2 is LQKENI. There are 14 residues in the CDR3. The CDR3 DNA follows: TGTGCCAGCTCACCAAGGGGTGCGGGGACTGAAGCTTTCTTT. Residues: CASSPRGAGTEAFF.

The V and J genes are TRBV10-3 and TRBJ1-5; possible D gene TRBD1, 6 bases. Looked up from germline, CDR1 is ENHRY and CDR2 is SYGVKD. Between the trimmed V and J ends, which lost 6 bases and 7 bases, there was a span of 16 bases. CDR3 length equals 14 residues. CDR3 region: CAIRGAGGGQPQHF. CDR3 coding DNA: TGTGCCATCAGGGGGGCGGGGGGCGGGCAGCCCCAGCATTTT.

V and J are TRBV5-1 and TRBJ2-1, with D perhaps matching TRBD1 (6 bases). Looked up from germline, CDR1 is SGHRS and CDR2 is YFSETQ. The CDR3 runs to 15 residues. Trimming removed 4 bases from V and 0 bases from J, with 11 bases in between. As DNA, the CDR3 is TGCGCCAGCAGCCCCGGACAGACCTCCTACAATGAGCAGTTCTTC. Translating it yields CASSPGQTSYNEQFF.

The rearrangement links TRBV19 to TRBJ2-5; a possible D gene is TRBD2 (7 bases). V lost 3 bases, J lost 1 base, and 12 bases lay in between. The CDR3 has 15 amino acids. Germline V lookup: CDR1 LNHDA, CDR2 SQIVND (reference sequence). The CDR3 protein is CASSIHGGPQETQYF. CDR3 nucleotide sequence: TGTGCCAGTAGTATTCACGGGGGGCCCCAAGAGACCCAGTACTTC.

The rearrangement joins TRBV9 to TRBJ2-1, with 7 bases fitting TRBD2. CDR1 SGDLS and CDR2 YYNGEE come from the germline V gene. With V trimmed by 3 bases and J by 2 bases, 5 bases remained unmatched. The CDR3 length is 15 residues. CDR3 in amino acids: CASSDTSGAYNEQFF. The CDR3 DNA is TGTGCCAGCAGCGACACGAGCGGGGCCTACAATGAGCAGTTCTTC.

The CDR3 loop is CASSVISGPFLNTEAFF. DNA of the CDR3: TGTGCCAGCAGTGTGATATCAGGCCCTTTTTTGAACACTGAAGCTTTCTTT. V usage is TRBV27 and J usage is TRBJ1-1; D is unresolved. The CDR3 contains 17 residues. CDR1 is MNHEY, CDR2 SMNVEV, per germline (reference sequence). V lost 5 bases and J lost 0, with 19 bases in between.

The chain is built from TRBV25-1 and TRBJ2-1; the D gene is possibly TRBD1 (6 bases). V was clipped by 3 bases and J by 7 bases, with 19 bases between them. The CDR3 runs to 16 residues. Germline V CDR1 and CDR2: MGHDK, SYGVNS. This CDR3 reads CASSDHGTPFKNEQFF. DNA of the CDR3: TGTGCCAGCAGTGACCACGGGACACCATTTAAGAATGAGCAGTTCTTC.

CDR3 sequence reads: CASSDLGQGSNQPQHF. The CDR3 coding sequence is TGTGCCAGCAGTGACCTGGGACAGGGCAGCAATCAGCCCCAGCATTTT. V gene TRBV2 combines with J gene TRBJ1-5, with TRBD1 identical over 9 bases. From germline, CDR1 is SNHLY and CDR2 FYNNEI. V was pared by 3 bases and J by 1 base, with 4 bases of the junction left unmatched. This CDR3 is 16 amino acids long.

This clone came up a few times. J is TRBJ2-7 and V is TRBV21-1; whether TRBD1, the table's D call, matches the DNA was not checked. TRBV21-1 is a known pseudogene. This CDR3 is 16 amino acids long. CDR3 sequence reads: CASSKVRDRTSVEQYF. The CDR3 DNA follows: TGTGCCAGCAGCAAAGTTAGGGACAGGACTTCGGTTGAGCAGTACTTC.

The rearrangement uses TRBV28 and TRBJ1-2, with TRBD1 matching 9 bases. With 5 bases clipped from V and 0 bases from J, the junction kept 10 bases outside the gene matches. The CDR3 consists of 17 residues. CDR1 is MDHEN and CDR2 is SYDVKM in the germline V gene. CDR3 DNA sequence: TGTGCCAGCAGTACGACAGGGGGGATCGAAACTAACTATGGCTACACCTTC. The encoded protein is CASSTTGGIETNYGYTF.

This clone was recorded only once. J is TRBJ1-2 and V is TRBV4-3; 7 positions match TRBD1. The ends lost 2 bases at V and 8 bases at J; junction bases unmatched: 11. From germline, CDR1 is LGHNA and CDR2 YSLEER. The CDR3 consists of 15 residues. The CDR3 nucleotides are TGCGCCAGCAGCCAACGGAGCAGGGGGAAACGGGGCTACACCTTC. It yields the protein CASSQRSRGKRGYTF.

This clone occurred once. The V and J genes are TRBV30 and TRBJ2-3; D perhaps matches TRBD2 (6 bases). V lost 3 bases and J lost 1, with 20 bases in between. The CDR3 extends over 17 amino acids. Germline V gene lookup returns CDR1 GTSNPN and CDR2 SVGIG (reference sequence). This CDR3 reads CAWSPTWGRPGTDTQYF. For the CDR3, the DNA is TGTGCCTGGAGCCCTACCTGGGGGAGGCCAGGCACAGATACGCAGTATTTT.

This chain uses TRBV10-3 with TRBJ2-5, with 10 bases identical to TRBD2. J gave up 6 bases and V 5 bases, and 9 bases lay outside the gene matches. CDR3 length: 15 amino acids. In germline, CDR1 is ENHRY, CDR2 SYGVKD. In DNA form, the CDR3 reads TGTGCCATCAGTCCAGCTAGCGGGAGTTTAAAGACCCAGTACTTC. Translated, it gives CAISPASGSLKTQYF.

This chain links TRBV19 with TRBJ2-1; D not certain. Trimming took off 3 bases at V and 5 bases at J, with 5 bases between the two ends. This CDR3 has 12 residues. Germline assignment: CDR1 LNHDA and CDR2 SQIVND (reference sequence). The CDR3 loop is CASSINHNEQFF. The CDR3 nucleotides read TGTGCCAGTAGTATCAATCACAATGAGCAGTTCTTC.

This chain uses TRBV7-9 with TRBJ2-1; the D gene is possibly TRBD1 (6 bases). With 8 bases removed from V and 2 bases from J, the gap between germline ends came to 13 bases. Germline V gene data show CDR1 as SEHNR and CDR2 as FQNEAQ (reference sequence). CDR3 length: 14 amino acids. The CDR3 region has the DNA TGTGCCAGCGAGGGTGGGGGCCCCTACAATGAGCAGTTCTTC. Its translation is CASEGGGPYNEQFF.

The chain links TRBV7-6 to TRBJ1-5; 10 bases align to TRBD1. The V and J ends lost 5 bases and 2 bases, in that order; junction bases with no gene match: 3. The CDR3 consists of 15 residues. Germline V gene sequence: CDR1 SGHVS, CDR2 FNYEAQ. In DNA form, the CDR3 reads TGTGCCAGCAGCCCCGGACAGGGGGGCAATCAGCCCCAGCATTTT. Protein sequence: CASSPGQGGNQPQHF.

The V call is TRBV5-1, the J call TRBJ2-5; 7 bases map to TRBD1. From germline, CDR1 is SGHRS and CDR2 YFSETQ. CDR3 size: 16 residues. The trim removed 3 bases at V and 1 base at J, leaving 9 bases unmatched. The CDR3 DNA is TGCGCCAGCAGCTCCGCCGGGACAGCAATCCAAGAGACCCAGTACTTC. Its protein product is CASSSAGTAIQETQYF.

The chain combines TRBV19 with TRBJ1-5; no clear D. The V and J ends lost 0 bases and 2 bases respectively, with 5 bases between them. The CDR3 runs to 14 residues. Germline V gives CDR1 LNHDA, CDR2 SQIVND (reference sequence). The CDR3, as DNA: TGTGCCAGTAGTATAGATCAGGGCAATCAGCCCCAGCATTTT. Its protein product is CASSIDQGNQPQHF.

This clone turned up a few times. The chain recombines TRBV6-1 with TRBJ1-6, with 10 bases identical to TRBD1. The germline gives CDR1 MNHNS, CDR2 SASEGT. Losses at the gene ends were 6 bases for V and 10 bases for J; bases not matched to a gene: 6. CDR3 length equals 14 residues. The chain's CDR3 is CASRPDRGGSPLHF. For the CDR3, the DNA is TGTGCCAGCAGACCGGACAGGGGGGGATCACCCCTCCACTTT.

V is TRBV10-3 and J is TRBJ2-7, with D tentatively TRBD2 (7 bases). In germline, CDR1 is ENHRY, CDR2 SYGVKD. V was pared by 3 bases and J by 2 bases, with 14 bases between. CDR3 size: 15 residues. The CDR3 nucleotides are TGTGCCATCAGTGATTTGCGGGGGCCTACCTACGAGCAGTACTTC. Protein product: CAISDLRGPTYEQYF.

This CDR3 is CASSLKTGSNYGYTF. The CDR3 DNA follows: TGTGCCAGCAGCTTAAAGACAGGGTCTAACTATGGCTACACCTTC. V is TRBV5-4 and J is TRBJ1-2; 7 nucleotides agree with TRBD1. Germline lookup yields CDR1 SGHNT and CDR2 YYREEE (reference sequence). The CDR3 covers 15 residues. J lost 0 bases, V lost 2 bases, and 4 bases had no gene match.

This clone was detected only once. The chain joins TRBV7-8 to TRBJ1-1, with TRBD1 matching 7 bases. This CDR3 has 15 amino acids. Losses at the gene ends were 5 bases for V and 1 base for J; bases not matched to a gene: 7. Germline V CDR1 and CDR2: SGHVS, FQNEAQ. The CDR3 protein is CASSPRWTGNTEAFF. CDR3 DNA sequence: TGTGCCAGCAGCCCGAGATGGACAGGGAACACTGAAGCTTTCTTT.

The rearrangement links TRBV7-2 to TRBJ2-1, with 8 bases identical to TRBD2. The CDR3 sequence is 14 residues long. Germline values: CDR1 SGHTA, CDR2 FQGNSA. V lost 1 base and J lost 5; bases outside the gene matches: 1. The CDR3 reads CASSLVGLDNEQFF. The CDR3 DNA is TGTGCCAGCAGCTTAGTGGGACTAGACAATGAGCAGTTCTTC.